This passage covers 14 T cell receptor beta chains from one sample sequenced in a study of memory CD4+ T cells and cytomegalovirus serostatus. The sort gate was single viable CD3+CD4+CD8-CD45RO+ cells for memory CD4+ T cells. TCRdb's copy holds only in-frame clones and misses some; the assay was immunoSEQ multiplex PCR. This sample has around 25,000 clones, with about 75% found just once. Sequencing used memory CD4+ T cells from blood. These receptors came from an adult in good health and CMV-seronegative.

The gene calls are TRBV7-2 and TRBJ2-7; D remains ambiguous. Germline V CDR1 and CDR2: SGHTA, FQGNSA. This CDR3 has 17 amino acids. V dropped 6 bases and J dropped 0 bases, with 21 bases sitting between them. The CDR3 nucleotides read TGTGCCAGCAGTTCTCCTCCCGACACCCTGAGCTCCTACGAGCAGTACTTC. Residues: CASSSPPDTLSSYEQYF.

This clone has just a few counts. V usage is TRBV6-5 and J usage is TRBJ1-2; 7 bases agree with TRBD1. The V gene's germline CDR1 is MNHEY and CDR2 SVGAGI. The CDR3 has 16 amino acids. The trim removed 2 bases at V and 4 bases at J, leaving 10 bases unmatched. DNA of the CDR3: TGTGCCAGCAGTTACCTAACCGACAGGGTACGCTATGGCTACACCTTC. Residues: CASSYLTDRVRYGYTF.

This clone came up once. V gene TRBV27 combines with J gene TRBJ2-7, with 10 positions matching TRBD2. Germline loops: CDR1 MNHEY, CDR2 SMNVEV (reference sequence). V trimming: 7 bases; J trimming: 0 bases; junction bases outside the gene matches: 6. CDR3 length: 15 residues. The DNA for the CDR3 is TGTGCCAGCAAGGACCTAGCGGGAGACTCCTACGAGCAGTACTTC. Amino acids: CASKDLAGDSYEQYF.

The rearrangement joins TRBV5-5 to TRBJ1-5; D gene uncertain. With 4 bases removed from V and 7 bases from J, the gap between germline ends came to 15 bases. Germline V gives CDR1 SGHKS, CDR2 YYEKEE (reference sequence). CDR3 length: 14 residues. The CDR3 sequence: CASSPTAVSQPQHF. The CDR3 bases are TGTGCCAGCAGCCCGACGGCGGTCTCCCAGCCCCAGCATTTT.

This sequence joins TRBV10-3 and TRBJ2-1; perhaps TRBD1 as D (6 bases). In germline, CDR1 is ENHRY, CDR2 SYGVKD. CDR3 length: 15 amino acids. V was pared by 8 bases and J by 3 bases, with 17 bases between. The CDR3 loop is CAICPQEDSYNEQFF. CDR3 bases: TGTGCCATCTGCCCACAAGAGGACAGCTACAATGAGCAGTTCTTC.

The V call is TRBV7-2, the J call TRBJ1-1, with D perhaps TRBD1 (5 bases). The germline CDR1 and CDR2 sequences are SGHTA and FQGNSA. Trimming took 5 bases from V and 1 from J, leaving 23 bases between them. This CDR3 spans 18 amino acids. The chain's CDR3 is CASSQREDAGLGNTEAFF. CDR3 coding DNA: TGTGCCAGCAGCCAACGCGAAGATGCAGGGTTGGGGAACACTGAAGCTTTCTTT.

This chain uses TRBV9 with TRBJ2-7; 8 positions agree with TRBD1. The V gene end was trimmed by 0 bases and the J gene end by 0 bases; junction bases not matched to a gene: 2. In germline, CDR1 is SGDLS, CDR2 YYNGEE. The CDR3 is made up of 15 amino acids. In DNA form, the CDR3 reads TGTGCCAGCAGCGTAGGAACAGGGGGCTCCTACGAGCAGTACTTC. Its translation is CASSVGTGGSYEQYF. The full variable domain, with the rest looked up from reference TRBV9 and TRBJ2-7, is DSGVTQTPKHLITATGQRVTLRCSPRSGDLSVYWYQQSLDQGLQFLIQYYNGEERAKGNILERFSAQQFPDLHSELNLSSLELGDSALYFCASSVGTGGSYEQYFGPGTRLTVT.

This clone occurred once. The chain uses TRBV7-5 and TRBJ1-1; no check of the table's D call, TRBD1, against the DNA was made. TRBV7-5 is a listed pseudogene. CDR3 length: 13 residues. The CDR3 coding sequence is TGTGCCAGCAGCACACAGGAGAACACTGAAGCTTTCTTT. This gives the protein CASSTQENTEAFF.

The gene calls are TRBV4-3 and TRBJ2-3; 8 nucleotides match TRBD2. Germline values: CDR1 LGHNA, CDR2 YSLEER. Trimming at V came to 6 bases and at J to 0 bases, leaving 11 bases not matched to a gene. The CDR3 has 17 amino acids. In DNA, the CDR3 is TGCGCCAGCAGTTTCTATAGCGGGACTTCTAGCACAGATACGCAGTATTTT. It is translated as CASSFYSGTSSTDTQYF.

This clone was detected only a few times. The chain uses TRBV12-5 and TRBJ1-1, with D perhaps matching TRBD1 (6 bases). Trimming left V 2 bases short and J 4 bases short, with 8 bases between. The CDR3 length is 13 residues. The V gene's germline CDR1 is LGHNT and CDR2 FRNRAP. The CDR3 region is CASGLIRGTEAFF. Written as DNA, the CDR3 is TGTGCTAGTGGTTTGATCAGGGGCACTGAAGCTTTCTTT.

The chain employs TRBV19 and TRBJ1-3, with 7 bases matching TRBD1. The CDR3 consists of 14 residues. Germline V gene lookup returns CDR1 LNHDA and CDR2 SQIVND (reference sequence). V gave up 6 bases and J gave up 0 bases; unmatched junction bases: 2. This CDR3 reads CASRSGGSGNTIYF. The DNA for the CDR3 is TGTGCCAGTAGATCAGGGGGCTCTGGAAACACCATATATTTT.

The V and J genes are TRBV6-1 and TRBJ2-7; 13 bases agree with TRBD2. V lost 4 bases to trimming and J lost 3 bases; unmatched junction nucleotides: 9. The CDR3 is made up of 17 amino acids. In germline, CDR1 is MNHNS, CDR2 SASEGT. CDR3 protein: CASSAMGTSGARYEQYF. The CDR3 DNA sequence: TGTGCCAGCAGTGCAATGGGGACTAGCGGGGCCCGCTACGAGCAGTACTTC.

CDR3: CASSLVASGGASTGELFF. The CDR3 nucleotides read TGTGCCAGCAGCTTAGTGGCTAGCGGGGGGGCAAGCACCGGGGAGCTGTTTTTT. The J gene is TRBJ2-2, the V gene TRBV7-8, with 12 positions matching TRBD2. Trimming at V came to 1 base and at J to 4 bases, leaving 7 bases not matched to a gene. Per the germline V gene, CDR1 is SGHVS and CDR2 is FQNEAQ. This CDR3 has 18 residues.

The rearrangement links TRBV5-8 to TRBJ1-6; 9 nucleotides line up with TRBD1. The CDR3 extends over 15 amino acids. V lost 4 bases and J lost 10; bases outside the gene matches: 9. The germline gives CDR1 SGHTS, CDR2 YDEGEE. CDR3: CASSQGTGFESPLHF. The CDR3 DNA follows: TGTGCCAGCAGCCAAGGGACAGGGTTTGAGTCACCCCTCCACTTT. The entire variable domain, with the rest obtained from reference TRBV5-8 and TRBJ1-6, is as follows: EAGVTQSPTHLIKTRGQQATLRCSPISGHTSVYWYQQALGLGLQFLLWYDEGEERNRGNFPPRFSGRQFPNYSSELNVNALELEDSALYLCASSQGTGFESPLHFGNGTRLTVT.